A single sample is the source of the 18 T cell receptor beta chains below, sequenced in a study of identical twins. One entry per CDR3 protein, called by TCRdb with MiXCR from the 5' RACE reads. The sample has 200,000 to 250,000 distinct CDR3 sequences, approximately 7% seen once; the top ten hold more than 3%. Another study also made use of these data, one on yellow fever vaccine responses in identical twins.

The sequencing input was memory (CD45RO+) T cells sorted from blood. The receptors originated from a young woman in good health.

This clonotype was seen repeatedly, ten times or more. The chain carries TRBV5-1 and TRBJ2-1, with no clear D. The germline V gene encodes CDR1 SGHRS and CDR2 YFSETQ. The ends were cut back, 4 bases at V and 7 bases at J, with 9 bases in the middle. The CDR3 contains 12 residues. Here the CDR3 reads CASSPTGNEQFF. For the CDR3, the DNA is TGCGCCAGCAGCCCGACTGGGAATGAGCAGTTCTTC.

CDR3 protein: CASNRVSTDTQYF. The CDR3 nucleotides are TGTGCCAGTAACCGCGTCAGCACAGATACGCAGTATTTT. The chain uses TRBV19 and TRBJ2-3; D remains ambiguous. The ends were cut back, 7 bases at V and 0 bases at J, with 8 bases in the middle. The length of the CDR3 is 13 residues. Germline lookup yields CDR1 LNHDA and CDR2 SQIVND (reference sequence).

The chain is built from TRBV4-1 and TRBJ1-6, with unresolved D. Per the germline V gene, CDR1 is MGHRA and CDR2 is YSYEKL. This CDR3 is built from 14 residues. V shed 0 bases and J shed 8 bases, with 8 bases lying between them. In DNA, the CDR3 is TGCGCCAGCAGCCAAGACCGGTACTATTCACCCCTCCACTTT. This sequence encodes CASSQDRYYSPLHF.

This clonotype was recorded many times. At one of its ends the junction is not consistent with the germline gene, which may arise from a read error. The chain uses TRBV11-3 and TRBJ2-2; D call uncertain. This CDR3 region has 15 residues. Germline V gives CDR1 SGHNT, CDR2 YENEEA. The CDR3 nucleotides are TGTGCCAGCACCTTATTTATGGCTAACACCGGGGAGCTGTTTTTT. Residues: CASTLFMANTGELFF.

This clonotype was picked up many times. The V call is TRBV6-1, the J call TRBJ2-7; D is ambiguous. CDR3 length: 14 amino acids. With 2 bases removed from V and 0 bases from J, the gap between germline ends came to 8 bases. CDR1 is MNHNS, CDR2 SASEGT, per germline. CDR3 residues: CASSEPIVSYEQYV. The CDR3 DNA is TGTGCCAGCAGTGAACCGATCGTCTCCTACGAGCAGTACGTC.

This clonotype was observed a few times. The rearrangement joins TRBV6-1 to TRBJ1-5, with D uncertain. This CDR3 contains 14 residues. V lost 4 bases and J 3 bases, leaving 10 bases between the germline ends. Germline CDR1 reads MNHNS; CDR2 reads SASEGT. The CDR3 loop reads CASSAEGSNQPQHF. The DNA for the CDR3 is TGTGCCAGCAGTGCCGAGGGTTCCAATCAGCCCCAGCATTTT.

The V call is TRBV15, the J call TRBJ2-3; D tentatively reads TRBD1 or TRBD2 (6 bases each). The CDR3 consists of 16 residues. V gave up 3 bases and J gave up 2 bases, with 15 bases separating them. CDR1 and CDR2 (germline): LNHNV, YYDKDF (reference sequence). Here the CDR3 reads CATSSDRGGFTDTQYF. CDR3 coding DNA: TGTGCCACCAGCAGTGACAGAGGGGGGTTCACAGATACGCAGTATTTT.

In this sample, this clonotype turned up a few times. This CDR3 is CASSLYGTRDEKLFF. CDR3 bases: TGTGCCAGCAGTTTATATGGCACACGCGATGAAAAACTGTTTTTT. The J gene is TRBJ1-4, the V gene TRBV12-3 or TRBV12-4; D is uncertain. V dropped 2 bases and J dropped 6 bases, with 13 bases sitting between them. The CDR3 length is 15 residues.

This chain uses TRBV19 with TRBJ2-1, with 8 bases aligning to TRBD1. Germline values: CDR1 LNHDA, CDR2 SQIVND (reference sequence). V gave up 5 bases and J gave up 5 bases; unmatched junction bases: 11. There are 16 residues in the CDR3. The CDR3 loop is CASSARDRPLDNEQFF. CDR3 bases: TGTGCCAGTAGTGCCCGGGACAGGCCCCTTGACAATGAGCAGTTCTTC.

This clonotype was detected a few times. The rearrangement uses TRBV28 and TRBJ1-4, with a tentative D call TRBD1 (5 bases). The CDR3 has 13 amino acids. CDR1 is MDHEN and CDR2 is SYDVKM in the germline V gene. The V end lost 7 bases, the J end lost 5 bases, and 11 bases lay between the germline ends. The DNA for the CDR3 is TGTGCCAGCAAGAGGGGAGGGAATGAAAAACTGTTTTTT. Its protein is CASKRGGNEKLFF.

The sample holds a few counts of this clonotype. In nucleotides, the CDR3 is TGTGCCAGCAGCTTGGTGGGACAGGTATTCAACACCGGGGAGCTGTTTTTT. It yields the protein CASSLVGQVFNTGELFF. V and J are TRBV5-6 and TRBJ2-2; 8 nucleotides align to TRBD1. V lost 0 bases to trimming and J lost 2 bases; unmatched junction nucleotides: 6. Looked up from germline, CDR1 is SGHDT and CDR2 is YYEEEE. The CDR3 is 17 residues long.

Comments on this clonotype: Its ends do not fully match the called genes, so a read error is possible. This chain connects TRBV5-1 to TRBJ2-3, with 12 bases lining up with TRBD2. This CDR3 has 17 amino acids. The germline gives CDR1 SGHRS, CDR2 YFSETQ. DNA for the CDR3: TGCGCCGGCAGCTTGGGGGGACTAGCGGGCCTCACAGATACGCAGTATTTT. This sequence encodes CAGSLGGLAGLTDTQYF.

V gene TRBV21-1 combines with J gene TRBJ1-5; the table assigns TRBD1, which was not confirmed against the DNA. TRBV21-1 is a pseudogene locus. The CDR3 sequence is 12 residues long. The CDR3 DNA is TGTGCCAGCACCCCCGGGAATCAGCCCCAGCATTTT. This translates into CASTPGNQPQHF.

This clonotype was observed at least ten times. V usage is TRBV5-1 and J usage is TRBJ1-1; TRBD1 might be the D (6 bases). In germline, CDR1 is SGHRS, CDR2 YFSETQ. The V end lost 4 bases, the J end lost 0 bases, and 13 bases lay between the germline ends. The CDR3 is 15 amino acids. As DNA, the CDR3 is TGCGCCAGCAGCAGGGCCGGGACATTGAACACTGAAGCTTTCTTT. It yields the protein CASSRAGTLNTEAFF.

This chain links TRBV19 with TRBJ2-1; 10 bases match TRBD1. V shed 6 bases, J shed 7 bases, and the junction held 9 bases outside the gene matches. Germline CDR1 is LNHDA and CDR2 is SQIVND (reference sequence). The CDR3 is 15 residues long. CDR3 amino acids: CASSKRGQGENEQFF. Here the CDR3 DNA reads TGTGCCAGTAGCAAACGCGGACAGGGGGAAAATGAGCAGTTCTTC.

The J gene is TRBJ1-5, the V gene TRBV20-1; TRBD1 might be the D (5 bases). The V gene's germline CDR1 is DFQATT and CDR2 SNEGSKA (reference sequence). The V and J ends lost 6 bases and 6 bases respectively, with 15 bases between them. The CDR3 consists of 13 residues. CDR3 region: CSATTEAGQPQHF. The CDR3 DNA reads TGCAGTGCGACGACAGAGGCTGGTCAGCCCCAGCATTTT.

V gene TRBV2 combines with J gene TRBJ2-3; either TRBD1 or TRBD2 may supply D (5 bases each). The CDR3 extends over 16 amino acids. CDR1 and CDR2 (germline): SNHLY, FYNNEI. The V and J ends lost 7 bases and 1 base respectively, with 18 bases between them. The CDR3 reads CASTSRGGSGTDTQYF. The CDR3 bases are TGTGCCAGCACTTCGAGGGGTGGGTCCGGCACAGATACGCAGTATTTT.

On this clonotype itself: Because the CDR3 is missing its conserved closing phenylalanine or tryptophan, this is likely a read error. The chain recombines TRBV27 with TRBJ2-1; TRBD1 aligns across 9 bases. The CDR3 is made up of 15 amino acids. CDR1 and CDR2 (germline): MNHEY, SMNVEV (reference sequence). V shed 5 bases, J shed 6 bases, and the junction held 8 bases outside the gene matches. CDR3 DNA: TGTGCCAGCAGTCAACCGGGACAGGGAGGCAATGAGCAGTTCTTA. Its translation is CASSQPGQGGNEQFL.